This entry lists 9 T cell receptor beta chains sequenced from one sample in a study of blood T cell repertoires in COVID-19. Libraries were prepared by immunoSEQ multiplex PCR; TCRdb keeps only in-frame clonotypes and omits some of them. The sample holds fewer than 250,000 clones, less than 85% seen once. Sequencing input: peripheral blood. Receptors originate from a woman in her seventies with active or convalescent COVID-19.

This clone was picked up a small number of times. The genes are TRBV2 and TRBJ1-5; TRBD1 agrees at 8 bases. This CDR3 region has 13 residues. V shed 7 bases and J 7 bases; nucleotides not matched to a gene: 6. Germline CDR1 is SNHLY and CDR2 is FYNNEI. The DNA of the CDR3 is TGTGCCAGCACTGGACAGGGTGAACAGCCCCAGCATTTT. Its protein product is CASTGQGEQPQHF.

The gene calls are TRBV5-4 and TRBJ2-1, with D possibly matching TRBD1 (6 bases). CDR1 SGHNT and CDR2 YYREEE come from the germline V gene (reference sequence). The V and J ends lost 4 bases and 2 bases respectively, with 13 bases between them. CDR3 length equals 15 residues. The CDR3 nucleotides read TGTGCCAGCAGCCTGAGACAGGACACCTACAATGAGCAGTTCTTC. Translation gives CASSLRQDTYNEQFF.

This clone has more than one count but fewer than ten. The rearrangement links TRBV19 to TRBJ1-3; 7 nucleotides align to TRBD1. The CDR3 contains 15 residues. J was trimmed by 4 bases and V by 4 bases; bases with no gene match: 7. The germline gives CDR1 LNHDA, CDR2 SQIVND (reference sequence). CDR3 coding DNA: TGTGCCAGTAGTAAATTCGACAGGGACGGAAACACCATATATTTT. Its protein is CASSKFDRDGNTIYF.

The CDR3 loop reads CASDPTGLGNEQFF. The DNA of the CDR3 is TGTGCCAGCGACCCAACAGGGTTGGGTAATGAGCAGTTCTTC. The J gene is TRBJ2-1, the V gene TRBV7-8, with D possibly being TRBD1 (6 bases). The V end was cut by 8 bases, the J end by 7 bases, with 18 bases between. The CDR3 contains 14 residues. Germline CDR1 and CDR2: SGHVS and FQNEAQ. The full variable domain, rest sourced from reference TRBV7-8 and TRBJ2-1, is GAGVSQSPRYKVAKRGQDVALRCDPISGHVSLFWYQQALGQGPEFLTYFQNEAQLDKSGLPSDRFFAERPEGSVSTLKIQRTQQEDSAVYLCASDPTGLGNEQFFGPGTRLTVL.

CDR3 residues: CSASLGFMNTEAFF. The CDR3 nucleotides are TGCAGTGCTAGTCTAGGATTTATGAACACTGAAGCTTTCTTT. J is TRBJ1-1 and V is TRBV20-1; D gene ambiguous. Germline CDR1 and CDR2: DFQATT and SNEGSKA (reference sequence). The CDR3 is made up of 14 amino acids. The V and J ends lost 3 bases and 0 bases respectively, with 11 bases between them.

V and J are TRBV3-1 (or the pseudogene TRBV3-2) and TRBJ2-5; D is perhaps TRBD1 (6 bases). Deletions cut 0 bases from V and 4 bases from J, with 15 bases between. This CDR3 has 16 residues. Germline V CDR1 and CDR2: LGHDT, YNNKEL (reference sequence). The CDR3 DNA reads as TGTGCCAGCAGCCAAGATCAGGTCTCCAGGGGAGAGACCCAGTACTTC. Translation gives CASSQDQVSRGETQYF.

The chain carries TRBV4-1 and TRBJ2-1, with 9 positions matching TRBD2. J was trimmed by 6 bases and V by 3 bases; bases with no gene match: 6. The V gene's germline CDR1 is MGHRA and CDR2 YSYEKL. The CDR3 extends over 15 amino acids. CDR3 protein: CASSQGTSWGNEQFF. The CDR3 region has the DNA TGCGCCAGCAGCCAGGGGACTAGCTGGGGCAATGAGCAGTTCTTC.

The CDR3 coding sequence is TGTGCCAGCAGGCGGGGCCAGTCCGAGCAGTACTTC. Its protein product is CASRRGQSEQYF. This sequence joins TRBV2 and TRBJ2-7; D may be TRBD2 (6 bases). The CDR3 loop spans 12 amino acids. In germline, CDR1 is SNHLY, CDR2 FYNNEI. Trimming removed 6 bases at V and 6 bases at J, with 12 bases between.

The V and J genes are TRBV2 and TRBJ2-7, with 8 bases that match TRBD1. Trimming at V came to 8 bases and at J to 5 bases, leaving 11 bases not matched to a gene. This CDR3 has 14 residues. Germline loops: CDR1 SNHLY, CDR2 FYNNEI. The CDR3, as DNA: TGTGCCAGCGAAGCGTCAGGGGGCTGGCACGAGCAGTACTTC. Its translation: CASEASGGWHEQYF.